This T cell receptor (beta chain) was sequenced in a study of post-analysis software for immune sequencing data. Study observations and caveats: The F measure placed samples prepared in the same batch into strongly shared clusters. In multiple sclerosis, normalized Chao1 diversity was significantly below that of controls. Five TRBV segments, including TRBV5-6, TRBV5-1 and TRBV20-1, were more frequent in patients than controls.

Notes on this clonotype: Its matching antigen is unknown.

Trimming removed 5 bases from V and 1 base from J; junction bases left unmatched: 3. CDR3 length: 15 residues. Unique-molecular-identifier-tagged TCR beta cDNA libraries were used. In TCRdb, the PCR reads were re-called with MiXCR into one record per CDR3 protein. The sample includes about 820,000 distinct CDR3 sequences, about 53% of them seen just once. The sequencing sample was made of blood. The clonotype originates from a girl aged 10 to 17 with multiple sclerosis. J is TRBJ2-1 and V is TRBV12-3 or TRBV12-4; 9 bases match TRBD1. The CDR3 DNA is TGTGCCAGCAGTAAAGGGACAGGGTCCTACAATGAGCAGTTCTTC. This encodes CASSKGTGSYNEQFF.